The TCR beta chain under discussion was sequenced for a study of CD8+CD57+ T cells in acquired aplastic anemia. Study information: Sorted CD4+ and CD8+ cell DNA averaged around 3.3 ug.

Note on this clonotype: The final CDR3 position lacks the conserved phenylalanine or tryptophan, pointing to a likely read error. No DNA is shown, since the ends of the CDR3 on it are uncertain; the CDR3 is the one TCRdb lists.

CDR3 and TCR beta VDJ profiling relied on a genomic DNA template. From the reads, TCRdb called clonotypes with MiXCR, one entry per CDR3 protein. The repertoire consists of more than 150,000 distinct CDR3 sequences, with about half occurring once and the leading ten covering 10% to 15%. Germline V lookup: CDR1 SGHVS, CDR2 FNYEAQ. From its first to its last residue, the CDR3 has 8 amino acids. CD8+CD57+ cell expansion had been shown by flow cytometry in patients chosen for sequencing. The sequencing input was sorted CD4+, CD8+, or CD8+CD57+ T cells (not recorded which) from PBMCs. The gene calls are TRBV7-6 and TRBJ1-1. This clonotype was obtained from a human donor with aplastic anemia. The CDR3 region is CASSLGFS.